These 15 T cell receptor beta chains came from one sample sequenced in a study of human T cells and chemical hapten exposure. The sample's time point: patch test 1, 2 weeks after DPC sensitization. The treatment is: therapeutic diphenylcyclopropenone sensitization with weekly scalp DPC. Via MiXCR, TCRdb re-called the RACE reads, giving one row per CDR3 protein. Among nearly 80,000 distinct CDR3 sequences listed, under 13% were seen once. Sample: whole blood, taken in connection with sensitization to the hapten diphenylcyclopropenone (DPC). These receptors all come from a woman in her forties or fifties with alopecia areata. Some clones in this sample may be carry-over from other donors' samples.

This clonotype turned up a few times. The chain joins TRBV9 to TRBJ2-3, with D perhaps TRBD2 (5 bases). The CDR3 is 14 amino acids. V lost 0 bases to trimming and J lost 0 bases, with 5 bases between them. CDR1 SGDLS and CDR2 YYNGEE come from the germline V gene. The CDR3 sequence: CASSVVASTDTQYF. The CDR3 region has the DNA TGTGCCAGCAGCGTAGTAGCGAGCACAGATACGCAGTATTTT.

This clonotype came up many times. The chain has TRBV5-4 and TRBJ2-7; 15 positions agree with TRBD2. Germline V gene data show CDR1 as SGHNT and CDR2 as YYREEE (reference sequence). The V and J ends lost 3 bases and 6 bases, in that order; junction bases with no gene match: 4. This CDR3 has 15 amino acids. CDR3 coding DNA: TGTGCCAGCAGCTCACCGGGACTAGCGGGAGGCGAGCAGTACTTC. Residues: CASSSPGLAGGEQYF.

This clonotype came up many times. The genes are TRBV7-6 and TRBJ2-7, with D possibly being TRBD2 (5 bases). V was trimmed by 0 bases and J by 3 bases, leaving 9 bases between them. The CDR3 length is 14 residues. Germline CDR1 reads SGHVS; CDR2 reads FNYEAQ. The CDR3 DNA is TGTGCCAGCAGCTTAGCAGCTGGAGGCTACGAGCAGTACTTC. Encoded protein: CASSLAAGGYEQYF.

The rearrangement uses TRBV24-1 and TRBJ1-4; TRBD1 might be the D (6 bases). With 3 bases removed from V and 7 bases from J, the gap between germline ends came to 14 bases. The CDR3 runs to 15 residues. Germline assignment: CDR1 KGHDR and CDR2 SFDVKD. CDR3 DNA: TGTGCCACCAGTGATCCAGGACAGTTCGGTGAAAAACTGTTTTTT. This encodes CATSDPGQFGEKLFF.

The chain combines TRBV25-1 with TRBJ2-5; the D gene is possibly TRBD1 (5 bases). The V gene lost 3 bases and the J gene lost 1 base, with 9 bases spanning the gap. There are 14 residues in the CDR3. Germline values: CDR1 MGHDK, CDR2 SYGVNS. This chain's CDR3 is CASSDRQFQETQYF. The CDR3 region has the DNA TGTGCCAGCAGTGATAGACAGTTCCAAGAGACCCAGTACTTC.

The chain is built from TRBV7-3 and TRBJ2-3, with D possibly matching TRBD2 (6 bases). The CDR3 spans 14 residues. CDR1 SGHTA and CDR2 FQGTGA come from the germline V gene. V gave up 0 bases and J gave up 4 bases, with 8 bases separating them. For the CDR3, the DNA is TGTGCCAGCAGCTTAACCCGGGGGTCAGATACGCAGTATTTT. Residues: CASSLTRGSDTQYF.

The J gene is TRBJ2-6, the V gene TRBV7-8, with D perhaps matching TRBD1 (5 bases). CDR3 length equals 15 residues. Deletions cut 10 bases from V and 2 bases from J, with 15 bases between. Germline CDR1 and CDR2: SGHVS and FQNEAQ. The CDR3 DNA follows: TGTGCCACCGGACCCAGGGTCGCTGGGGCCAACGTCCTGACTTTC. It yields the protein CATGPRVAGANVLTF.

J is TRBJ2-1 and V is TRBV27, with 10 bases lining up with TRBD2. J gave up 6 bases and V 7 bases, and 3 bases lay outside the gene matches. Germline values: CDR1 MNHEY, CDR2 SMNVEV (reference sequence). CDR3 length: 13 residues. The CDR3 loop is CASKVAGGNEQFF. In DNA, the CDR3 is TGTGCCAGCAAGGTAGCGGGGGGCAATGAGCAGTTCTTC.

The chain uses TRBV5-4 and TRBJ2-1, with D unresolved. Trimming stripped 2 bases from V and 7 bases from J, with 13 bases between. This CDR3 is built from 14 residues. Germline-derived CDR1 and CDR2 are SGHNT and YYREEE (reference sequence). CDR3 in amino acids: CASSFEVTANEQFF. In DNA form, the CDR3 reads TGTGCCAGCAGCTTCGAAGTTACTGCGAATGAGCAGTTCTTC.

This clonotype was observed a handful of times. CDR3 region: CASSSQVNYGYTF. CDR3 bases: TGTGCCAGCAGTTCGCAGGTTAACTATGGCTACACCTTC. V and J are TRBV27 and TRBJ1-2; no reliable D call. This CDR3 is 13 amino acids long. Trimming cost V 4 bases and J 1 base, with 7 bases left between them. The germline V gene has CDR1 MNHEY and CDR2 SMNVEV (reference sequence).

The genes are TRBV29-1 and TRBJ2-1, with D possibly matching TRBD1 (6 bases). Germline CDR1 is SQVTM and CDR2 is ANQGSEA. The length of the CDR3 is 12 residues. V was trimmed by 8 bases and J by 5 bases, leaving 13 bases between them. The chain's CDR3 is CSFRGGNNEQFF. CDR3 DNA sequence: TGCAGCTTCCGAGGGGGTAACAATGAGCAGTTCTTC.

This clonotype was seen only a few times. The CDR3 DNA follows: TGCAGTGCTAGAGAGTTAGCGGGCCGCACAGATACGCAGTATTTT. It translates to CSARELAGRTDTQYF. This chain connects TRBV20-1 to TRBJ2-3; TRBD2 agrees at 7 bases. J was trimmed by 1 base and V by 0 bases; bases with no gene match: 4. The germline CDR1 and CDR2 sequences are DFQATT and SNEGSKA (reference sequence). The CDR3 extends over 15 amino acids.

The rearrangement uses TRBV12-3 or TRBV12-4 and TRBJ2-1, with D possibly TRBD2 on 5 matching bases. The ends were cut back, 4 bases at V and 2 bases at J, with 12 bases in the middle. The CDR3 runs 15 residues. DNA of the CDR3: TGTGCCAGCAGTTGGGGAGACCTCACCTACAATGAGCAGTTCTTC. This codes for CASSWGDLTYNEQFF.

This clonotype was counted a few times. The genes are TRBV19 and TRBJ1-1, with 7 positions matching TRBD1. The V and J ends lost 4 bases and 6 bases, in that order; junction bases with no gene match: 11. The CDR3 sequence is 15 residues long. Germline loops: CDR1 LNHDA, CDR2 SQIVND (reference sequence). The CDR3 reads CASSRDRANLAEAFF. In DNA form, the CDR3 reads TGTGCCAGTAGTAGAGACAGGGCTAATTTGGCTGAAGCTTTCTTT.

This clonotype came up a few times. In DNA, the CDR3 is TGTGCCAGCAGTCCGTACACCCGGGGAGCTTTCTTT. It is translated as CASSPYTRGAFF. The chain recombines TRBV28 with TRBJ1-1; the D is unclear. The germline V and J ends were trimmed by 5 bases and 10 bases, with 14 bases remaining between them. Looked up from germline, CDR1 is MDHEN and CDR2 is SYDVKM. CDR3 length: 12 amino acids.